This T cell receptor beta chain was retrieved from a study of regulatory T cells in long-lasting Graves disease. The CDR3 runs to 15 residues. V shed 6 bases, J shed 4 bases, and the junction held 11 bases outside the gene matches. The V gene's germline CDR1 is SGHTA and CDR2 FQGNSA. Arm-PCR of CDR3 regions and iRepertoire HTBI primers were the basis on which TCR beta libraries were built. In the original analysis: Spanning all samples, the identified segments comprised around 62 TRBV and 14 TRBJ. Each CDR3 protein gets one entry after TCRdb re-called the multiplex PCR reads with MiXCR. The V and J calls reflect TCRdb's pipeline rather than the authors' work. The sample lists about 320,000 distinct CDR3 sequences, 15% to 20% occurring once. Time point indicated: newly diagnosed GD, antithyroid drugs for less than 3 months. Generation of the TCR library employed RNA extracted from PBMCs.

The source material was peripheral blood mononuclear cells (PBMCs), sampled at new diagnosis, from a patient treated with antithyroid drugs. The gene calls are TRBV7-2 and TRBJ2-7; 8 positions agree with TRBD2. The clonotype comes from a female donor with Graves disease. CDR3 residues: CASRVPGLVGYEQYF. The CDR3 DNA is TGTGCCAGCAGAGTACCGGGACTAGTAGGGTACGAGCAGTACTTC.